A single sample is the source of the 10 T cell receptor beta chains below, sequenced in a study of blood T cell repertoires in COVID-19. Measured with immunoSEQ multiplex PCR; TCRdb has only the in-frame clones, and not every one. The repertoire includes about 300,000 clones, 75% to 90% of them detected once, and less than 2.5% sits in the top ten. Material: PBMCs or T cells enriched from blood (not recorded which). The receptors come from a man aged 25 to 45 who had recovered from COVID-19.

The chain recombines TRBV3-1 (or the pseudogene TRBV3-2) with TRBJ1-4; D is uncertain. The CDR3 runs to 14 residues. The germline V gene has CDR1 LGHDT and CDR2 YNNKEL (reference sequence). Trimming pared 3 bases from V and 5 bases from J, leaving 10 bases between. CDR3 in amino acids: CASSHKQQNEKLFF. The CDR3 nucleotides read TGTGCCAGCAGCCATAAACAGCAGAATGAAAAACTGTTTTTT.

The CDR3 sequence is CASSRGTPGTTDTQYF. The CDR3, as DNA: TGTGCCAGCAGTCGTGGGACACCCGGAACCACAGATACGCAGTATTTT. The rearrangement links TRBV7-6 to TRBJ2-3, with a tentative D call TRBD1 (6 bases). CDR3 size: 16 residues. V lost 6 bases and J 2 bases, leaving 18 bases between the germline ends. CDR1 is SGHVS, CDR2 FNYEAQ, per germline.

The chain recombines TRBV5-1 with TRBJ2-2; D gene unclear. Germline V gene lookup returns CDR1 SGHRS and CDR2 YFSETQ. The CDR3 totals 15 residues. Trimming took off 0 bases at V and 0 bases at J, with 6 bases between the two ends. The CDR3 DNA follows: TGCGCCAGCAGCTTGGTACAGACGAACACCGGGGAGCTGTTTTTT. Its translation: CASSLVQTNTGELFF.

The V and J genes are TRBV6-2 or TRBV6-3 and TRBJ2-2; 10 bases agree with TRBD1. V gave up 6 bases and J gave up 6 bases; unmatched junction bases: 7. The CDR3 is 15 amino acids. CDR1 is MNHEY and CDR2 is SVGEGT in the germline V gene. The CDR3 sequence: CASSILGQGPGELFF. CDR3 sequence (DNA): TGTGCCAGCAGCATACTGGGACAGGGGCCCGGGGAGCTGTTTTTT.

The chain uses TRBV5-6 and TRBJ2-7; weak D call: TRBD2 (5 bases). V dropped 0 bases and J dropped 0 bases, with 13 bases sitting between them. Germline V CDR1 and CDR2: SGHDT, YYEEEE. The CDR3 length is 16 residues. CDR3 bases: TGTGCCAGCAGCTTGGGTCCCGGGGTCCGCTCCTACGAGCAGTACTTC. It codes for CASSLGPGVRSYEQYF. Filled out from reference TRBV5-6 and TRBJ2-7, the complete variable domain reads DAGVTQSPTHLIKTRGQQVTLRCSPKSGHDTVSWYQQALGQGPQFIFQYYEEEERQRGNFPDRFSGHQFPNYSSELNVNALLLGDSALYLCASSLGPGVRSYEQYFGPGTRLTVT.

This chain links TRBV2 with TRBJ2-2; 8 nucleotides align to TRBD1. The V gene end was trimmed by 5 bases and the J gene end by 3 bases; junction bases not matched to a gene: 8. The CDR3 is 16 amino acids. CDR1 SNHLY and CDR2 FYNNEI come from the germline V gene. The DNA of the CDR3 is TGTGCCAGCAGTTCAGGGGGCACAGCATACACCGGGGAGCTGTTTTTT. Translating gives CASSSGGTAYTGELFF.

Of note for this clone: The same CDR3 can be traced to other DNA sequences in this sample. The CDR3 DNA reads as TGTGCCAGCTCACCACCCGGTCGCGGGAACACTGAAGCTTTCTTT. It codes for CASSPPGRGNTEAFF. This chain links TRBV18 with TRBJ1-1; no firm D call. The germline gives CDR1 KGHSH, CDR2 LQKENI. Trimming removed 0 bases from V and 1 base from J, with 9 bases in between. The CDR3 covers 15 residues.

The CDR3 sequence is CASNPRGRDRGYEQYF. DNA for the CDR3: TGTGCCAGCAACCCTAGGGGCCGGGACAGGGGCTACGAGCAGTACTTC. This chain connects TRBV5-6 to TRBJ2-7, with 10 bases lining up with TRBD1. V trimming: 6 bases; J trimming: 3 bases; junction bases outside the gene matches: 12. The CDR3 is 16 residues long. Germline values: CDR1 SGHDT, CDR2 YYEEEE.

The chain recombines TRBV29-1 with TRBJ2-7; D perhaps matches TRBD1 (6 bases). The germline gives CDR1 SQVTM, CDR2 ANQGSEA. This CDR3 has 12 amino acids. V shed 4 bases and J shed 0 bases, with 7 bases lying between them. The CDR3 protein is CSVGTDSYEQYF. The DNA for the CDR3 is TGCAGCGTTGGGACAGACTCCTACGAGCAGTACTTC.

The chain employs TRBV4-1 and TRBJ1-4; D might be TRBD1 (5 bases). The CDR3 contains 16 residues. Per germline, CDR1 MGHRA and CDR2 YSYEKL. The V and J ends lost 4 bases and 3 bases respectively, with 15 bases between them. The CDR3 nucleotides read TGCGCCAGCAGCCTGGGACCGGCGGGGGCTAATGAAAAACTGTTTTTT. Amino acid sequence: CASSLGPAGANEKLFF.